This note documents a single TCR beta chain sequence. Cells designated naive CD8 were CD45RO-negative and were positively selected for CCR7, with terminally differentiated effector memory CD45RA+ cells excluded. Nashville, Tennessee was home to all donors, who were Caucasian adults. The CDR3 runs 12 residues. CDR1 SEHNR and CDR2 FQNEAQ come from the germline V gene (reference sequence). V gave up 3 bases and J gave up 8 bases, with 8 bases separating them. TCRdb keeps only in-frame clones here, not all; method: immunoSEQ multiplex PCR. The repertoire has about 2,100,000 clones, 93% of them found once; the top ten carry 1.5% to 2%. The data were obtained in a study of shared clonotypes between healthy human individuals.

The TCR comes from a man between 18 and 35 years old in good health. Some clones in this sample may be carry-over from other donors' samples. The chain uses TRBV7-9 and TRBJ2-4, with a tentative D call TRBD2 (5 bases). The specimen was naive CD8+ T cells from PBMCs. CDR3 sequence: CASSFGLDIQYF. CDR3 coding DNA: TGTGCCAGCAGCTTCGGACTGGACATTCAGTACTTC.